This is a list of T cell receptor beta chains from one sample in a study of blood T cell repertoires in COVID-19. Using immunoSEQ multiplex PCR, the repertoire was profiled, and TCRdb retains in-frame clones only, with some absent. The sample has more than 250,000 clones, about nine tenths seen once. Source material: peripheral blood. The origin of the receptors is a man in his forties or fifties with active or convalescent COVID-19. Each CDR3 is given with its conserved first and last residue. The order of the fields is V gene, J gene, D gene, clone size, CDR3 protein, CDR3 DNA. The D gene is left open where the match is weak. Size is stated for part of the rows, as once, few or many counts, or as a class when the clone is expanded.

V: TRBV13
J: TRBJ2-3
D: TRBD2
size: -
CDR3: CASSLAGLAGTDTQYF
DNA: TGTGCCAGCAGCTTAGCGGGACTAGCGGGGACAGATACGCAGTATTTT

V: TRBV15
J: TRBJ2-5
D: -
size: -
CDR3: CATSRGGSQETQYF
DNA: TGTGCCACCAGCAGAGGTGGCAGCCAAGAGACCCAGTACTTC

V: TRBV12-3/TRBV12-4
J: TRBJ1-1
D: TRBD1
size: -
CDR3: CASSLDREAFF
DNA: TGTGCCAGCAGCCTGGACAGGGAGGCTTTCTTT

V: TRBV18
J: TRBJ2-2
D: -
size: -
CDR3: CASSPNSGTNTGELFF
DNA: TGTGCCAGCTCACCAAATTCAGGAACGAACACCGGGGAGCTGTTTTTT

V: TRBV19
J: TRBJ2-5
D: -
size: -
CDR3: CASSHRVGETQYF
DNA: TGTGCCAGTAGCCACAGGGTGGGGGAGACCCAGTACTTC

V: TRBV7-8
J: TRBJ2-5
D: -
size: -
CDR3: CASSQDYQETQYF
DNA: TGTGCCAGCAGCCAGGACTATCAAGAGACCCAGTACTTC

V: TRBV5-4
J: TRBJ1-3
D: -
size: -
CDR3: CASSFPGEGNTIYF
DNA: TGTGCCAGCAGCTTTCCAGGGGAAGGAAACACCATATATTTT

V: TRBV6-2/TRBV6-3
J: TRBJ2-3
D: TRBD1
size: once
CDR3: CASSYKTGTVQLSYDTQYF
DNA: TGTGCCAGCAGTTACAAAACCGGGACAGTCCAGCTATCGTACGATACGCAGTATTTT

V: TRBV3-1/TRBV3-2
J: TRBJ1-6
D: TRBD1
size: -
CDR3: CASSPRDRYNSPLHF
DNA: TGTGCCAGCAGCCCCCGGGACAGATATAATTCACCCCTCCACTTT

V: TRBV6-5
J: TRBJ1-2
D: TRBD1
size: -
CDR3: CATGGSVGYTF
DNA: TGTGCCACAGGGGGCTCGGTTGGCTACACCTTC

V: TRBV5-1
J: TRBJ2-2
D: -
size: -
CDR3: CASSLAGQGAGELFF
DNA: TGCGCCAGCAGCTTGGCGGGTCAGGGTGCCGGGGAGCTGTTTTTT

V: TRBV7-8
J: TRBJ2-3
D: TRBD2
size: -
CDR3: CASSLALSMSASGGSTDTQYF
DNA: TGTGCCAGCAGCTTAGCGCTATCGATGTCGGCTAGCGGGGGTAGCACAGATACGCAGTATTTT

V: TRBV6-5
J: TRBJ1-5
D: TRBD1
size: -
CDR3: CASSPQGQGAPQHF
DNA: TGTGCCAGCAGTCCGCAGGGACAGGGGGCACCCCAGCATTTT

V: TRBV9
J: TRBJ2-7
D: -
size: -
CDR3: CASSVEPGESEQYF
DNA: TGTGCCAGCAGCGTAGAGCCCGGGGAAAGCGAGCAGTACTTC

V: TRBV7-9
J: TRBJ1-2
D: TRBD1
size: -
CDR3: CASSSSWDRPNYGYTF
DNA: TGTGCCAGCAGCTCTAGTTGGGACAGACCTAACTATGGCTACACCTTC

V: TRBV9
J: TRBJ2-4
D: TRBD2
size: -
CDR3: CASSVEPGGPNIQYF
DNA: TGTGCCAGCAGCGTAGAACCGGGAGGGCCGAACATTCAGTACTTC

V: TRBV20-1
J: TRBJ1-3
D: -
size: -
CDR3: CSASYRDGNTIYF
DNA: TGCAGTGCTAGTTACCGGGATGGAAACACCATATATTTT

V: TRBV11-3
J: TRBJ2-1
D: TRBD1
size: -
CDR3: CASSPQTGYNEQFF
DNA: TGTGCCAGCAGCCCTCAGACAGGGTACAATGAGCAGTTCTTC

V: TRBV27
J: TRBJ1-5
D: -
size: -
CDR3: CASATSASNQPQHF
DNA: TGTGCCAGTGCTACCTCTGCCAGCAATCAGCCCCAGCATTTT

V: TRBV28
J: TRBJ1-1
D: TRBD1
size: once
CDR3: CASSLSGQGNTEAFF
DNA: TGTGCCAGCAGTTTATCAGGACAGGGCAACACTGAAGCTTTCTTT

V: TRBV6-4
J: TRBJ2-3
D: TRBD2
size: -
CDR3: CASSDPSRGGVADTQYF
DNA: TGTGCCAGCAGTGACCCCTCCCGCGGGGGGGTCGCAGATACGCAGTATTTT

V: TRBV14
J: TRBJ2-7
D: -
size: few
CDR3: CASSREGVLRRYEQYF
DNA: TGTGCCAGCAGCCGCGAGGGGGTTCTTAGACGCTACGAGCAGTACTTC

V: TRBV28
J: TRBJ1-5
D: TRBD1
size: -
CDR3: CASSFGGTGGYQPQHF
DNA: TGTGCCAGCAGTTTTGGAGGGACAGGGGGCTATCAGCCCCAGCATTTT

V: TRBV7-2
J: TRBJ1-2
D: -
size: -
CDR3: CASSLVFGNGYTF
DNA: TGTGCCAGCAGCTTAGTTTTCGGGAATGGCTACACCTTC

V: TRBV5-1
J: TRBJ2-7
D: -
size: -
CDR3: CASSLGAVEYEQYF
DNA: TGCGCCAGCAGCTTGGGGGCTGTTGAATACGAGCAGTACTTC

V: TRBV7-6
J: TRBJ1-4
D: -
size: once
CDR3: CASSPTEANEKLFF
DNA: TGTGCCAGCAGCCCAACTGAGGCTAATGAAAAACTGTTTTTT

V: TRBV18
J: TRBJ2-7
D: TRBD2
size: few
CDR3: CASQMSGGSNYEQYF
DNA: TGTGCCAGCCAAATGAGTGGCGGGAGCAATTACGAGCAGTACTTC

V: TRBV7-2
J: TRBJ2-7
D: -
size: -
CDR3: CASSLASTAISYEQYF
DNA: TGTGCCAGCAGCTTAGCGTCGACAGCGATCTCCTACGAGCAGTACTTC

V: TRBV11-2
J: TRBJ1-2
D: -
size: -
CDR3: CASSLVSAANYGYTF
DNA: TGTGCCAGCAGCTTAGTATCGGCGGCCAACTATGGCTACACCTTC

V: TRBV13
J: TRBJ2-2
D: TRBD1
size: -
CDR3: CASSSLRDRSTGELFF
DNA: TGTGCCAGCAGCTCCCTCCGGGACAGGTCCACCGGGGAGCTGTTTTTT

V: TRBV28
J: TRBJ2-7
D: -
size: -
CDR3: CASSFPGSSYEQYF
DNA: TGTGCCAGCAGTTTTCCGGGTAGCTCCTACGAGCAGTACTTC

V: TRBV5-4
J: TRBJ2-3
D: -
size: -
CDR3: CASSLGRPTDTDTQYF
DNA: TGTGCCAGCAGCTTGGGACGGCCGACTGACACAGATACGCAGTATTTT

V: TRBV28
J: TRBJ2-7
D: TRBD2
size: once
CDR3: CASAGSGAYEQYF
DNA: TGTGCCAGCGCTGGAAGCGGGGCTTACGAGCAGTACTTC

V: TRBV11-2
J: TRBJ1-1
D: -
size: -
CDR3: CASRPVRGNTEAFF
DNA: TGTGCCAGCAGGCCGGTCAGAGGGAACACTGAAGCTTTCTTT

V: TRBV5-6
J: TRBJ2-7
D: -
size: -
CDR3: CASSFFSAGAHEQYF
DNA: TGTGCCAGCAGCTTTTTCAGTGCGGGGGCCCACGAGCAGTACTTC

V: TRBV4-2
J: TRBJ2-3
D: TRBD2
size: -
CDR3: CASSQAADLAGGTDTQYF
DNA: TGTGCCAGCAGCCAAGCCGCAGATCTAGCGGGGGGGACAGATACGCAGTATTTT

V: TRBV2
J: TRBJ1-1
D: -
size: -
CDR3: CASTRRVGTEAFF
DNA: TGTGCCAGCACCCGGAGGGTAGGCACTGAAGCTTTCTTT

V: TRBV5-1
J: TRBJ1-6
D: -
size: once
CDR3: CASSLAGVNSPLHF
DNA: TGCGCCAGCAGCTTGGCAGGGGTAAATTCACCCCTCCACTTT

V: TRBV4-1
J: TRBJ1-2
D: -
size: -
CDR3: CASSQDGGLDYGYTF
DNA: TGCGCCAGCAGCCAAGATGGAGGGTTGGACTATGGCTACACCTTC

V: TRBV27
J: TRBJ1-5
D: TRBD1
size: -
CDR3: CASKTGVASNQPQHF
DNA: TGTGCCAGCAAAACAGGGGTTGCTAGCAATCAGCCCCAGCATTTT